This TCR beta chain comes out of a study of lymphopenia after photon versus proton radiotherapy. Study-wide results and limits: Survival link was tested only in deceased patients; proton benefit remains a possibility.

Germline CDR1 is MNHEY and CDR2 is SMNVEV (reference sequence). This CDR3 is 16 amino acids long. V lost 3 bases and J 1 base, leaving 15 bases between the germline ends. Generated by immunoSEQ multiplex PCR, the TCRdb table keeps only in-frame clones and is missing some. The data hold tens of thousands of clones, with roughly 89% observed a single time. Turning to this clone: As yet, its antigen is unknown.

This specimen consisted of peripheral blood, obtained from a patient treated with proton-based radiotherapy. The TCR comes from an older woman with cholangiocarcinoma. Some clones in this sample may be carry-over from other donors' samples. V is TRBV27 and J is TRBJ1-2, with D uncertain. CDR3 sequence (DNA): TGTGCCAGCAGTTTCACCAGGACCGCGAATAACTATGGCTACACCTTC. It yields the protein CASSFTRTANNYGYTF.